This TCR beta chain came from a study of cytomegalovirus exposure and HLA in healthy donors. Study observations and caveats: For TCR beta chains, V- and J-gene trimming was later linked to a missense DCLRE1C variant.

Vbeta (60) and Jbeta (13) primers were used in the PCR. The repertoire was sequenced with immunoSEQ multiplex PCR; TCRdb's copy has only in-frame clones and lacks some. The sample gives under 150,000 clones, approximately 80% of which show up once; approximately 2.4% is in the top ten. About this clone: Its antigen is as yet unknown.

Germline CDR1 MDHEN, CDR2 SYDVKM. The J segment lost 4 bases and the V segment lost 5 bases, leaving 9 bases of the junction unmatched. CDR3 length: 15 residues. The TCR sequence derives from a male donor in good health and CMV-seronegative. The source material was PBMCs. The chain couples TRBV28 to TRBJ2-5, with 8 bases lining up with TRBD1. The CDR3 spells CASSPGGQGRETQYF. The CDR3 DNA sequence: TGTGCCAGCAGTCCAGGAGGACAGGGTAGAGAGACCCAGTACTTC.